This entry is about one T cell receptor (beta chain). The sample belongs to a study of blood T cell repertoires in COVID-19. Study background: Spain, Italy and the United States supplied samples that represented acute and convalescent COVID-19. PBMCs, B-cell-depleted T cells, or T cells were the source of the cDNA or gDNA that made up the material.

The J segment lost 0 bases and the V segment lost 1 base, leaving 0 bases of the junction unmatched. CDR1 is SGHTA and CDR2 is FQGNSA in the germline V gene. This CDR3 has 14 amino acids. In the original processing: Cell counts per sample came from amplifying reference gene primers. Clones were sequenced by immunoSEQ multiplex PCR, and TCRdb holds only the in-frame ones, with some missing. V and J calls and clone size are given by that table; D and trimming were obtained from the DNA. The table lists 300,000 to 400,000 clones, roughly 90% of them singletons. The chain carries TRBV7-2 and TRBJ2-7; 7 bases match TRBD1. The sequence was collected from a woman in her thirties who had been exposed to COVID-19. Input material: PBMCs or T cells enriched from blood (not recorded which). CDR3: CASSLGDSSYEQYF. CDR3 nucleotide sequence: TGTGCCAGCAGCTTAGGGGACAGCTCCTACGAGCAGTACTTC. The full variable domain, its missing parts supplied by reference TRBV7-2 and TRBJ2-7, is GAGVSQSPSNKVTEKGKDVELRCDPISGHTALYWYRQSLGQGLEFLIYFQGNSAPDKSGLPSDRFSAERTGGSVSTLTIQRTQQEDSAVYLCASSLGDSSYEQYFGPGTRLTVT.